This TCR beta chain was captured by sequencing in a study of T cells in Graves' hyperthyroidism and ophthalmopathy. This CDR3 comprises 11 residues. Germline V gene sequence: CDR1 MDHEN, CDR2 SYDVKM. The V gene lost 10 bases and the J gene lost 3 bases, with 10 bases spanning the gap. There were TCR beta CDR3 regions amplified from RNA transcripts. TCR CDR3 regions were first amplified by RT-PCR with HTBI primers. A single record per CDR3 protein comes from TCRdb applying MiXCR to the multiplex PCR reads. The table includes around 300,000 distinct CDR3 sequences, around 14% detected once. This clonotype has ten or more counts. Each diagnosis was grounded in clinical symptoms, serum thyroxine and TRAb, thyroid ultrasound, and orbital computed tomography.

The sequenced material came from blood. The receptor's source is a woman aged 25 to 39 with Graves' hyperthyroidism. The gene calls are TRBV28 and TRBJ2-7, with D perhaps TRBD1 (6 bases). Written as DNA, the CDR3 is TGTGCCACTAGACAGGACTACGAGCAGTACTTC. Translated: CATRQDYEQYF.